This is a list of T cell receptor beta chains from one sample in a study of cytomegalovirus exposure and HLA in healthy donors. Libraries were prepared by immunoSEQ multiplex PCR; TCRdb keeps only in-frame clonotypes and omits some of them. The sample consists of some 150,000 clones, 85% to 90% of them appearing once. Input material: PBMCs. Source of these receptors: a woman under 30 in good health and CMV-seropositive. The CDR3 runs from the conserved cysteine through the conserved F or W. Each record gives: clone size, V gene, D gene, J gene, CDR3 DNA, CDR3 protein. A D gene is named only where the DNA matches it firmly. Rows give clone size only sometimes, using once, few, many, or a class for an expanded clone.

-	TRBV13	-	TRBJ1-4	TGTGCCAGCAGCTTAGCCGACAGGATTGGTGAAAAACTGTTTTTT	CASSLADRIGEKLFF
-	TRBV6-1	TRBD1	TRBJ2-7	TGTGCCAGCGGGACAGATTTCTACGAGCAGTACTTC	CASGTDFYEQYF
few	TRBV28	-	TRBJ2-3	TGTGCCAGCGGGGCCCCCTTCACAGATACGCAGTATTTT	CASGAPFTDTQYF
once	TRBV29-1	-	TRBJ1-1	TGCAGCGTTGTCGCTGGGGGCAACACTGAAGCTTTCTTT	CSVVAGGNTEAFF
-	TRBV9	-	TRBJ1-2	TGTGCCAGCAGCGTAGGGGGCAGAAACTATGGCTACACCTTC	CASSVGGRNYGYTF
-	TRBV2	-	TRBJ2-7	TGTGCCAGCAGTGACTTCCAGGGGATTCCCTACGAGCAGTACTTC	CASSDFQGIPYEQYF
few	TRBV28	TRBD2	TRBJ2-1	TGTGCCAGCAGTTTTATCCTAGCGGGAGGGAGCGTGTTAGATGAGCAGTTCTTC	CASSFILAGGSVLDEQFF
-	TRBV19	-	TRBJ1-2	TGTGCCAGTAGTATCCCAGGGAGGGCCCTCTACACCTTC	CASSIPGRALYTF
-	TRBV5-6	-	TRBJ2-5	TGTGCCAGCAGCTTGCCTCGCAGGGGTGATTACCAAGAGACCCAGTACTTC	CASSLPRRGDYQETQYF
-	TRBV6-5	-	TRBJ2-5	TGTGCCAGCAGTTTATCGTTGAGCAGGGCGGAGACCCAGTACTTC	CASSLSLSRAETQYF
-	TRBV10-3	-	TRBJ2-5	TGTGCCGCCCGCTCAGGGGAGACCCAGTACTTC	CAARSGETQYF
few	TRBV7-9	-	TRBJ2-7	TGTGCCAGCAGCTTAGCGGGCAGGGGGGACGAGCAGTACTTC	CASSLAGRGDEQYF
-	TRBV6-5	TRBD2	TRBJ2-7	TGTGCCAGCAGTCGGAGCGGGAGCTACGAGCAGTACTTC	CASSRSGSYEQYF
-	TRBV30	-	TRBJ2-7	TGTGCCTGGAGAGACTTGGCCTACGAGCAGTACTTC	CAWRDLAYEQYF
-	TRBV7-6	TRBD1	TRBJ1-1	TGTGCCAGCAGCCCAAACAGGGGCCTGAACACTGAAGCTTTCTTT	CASSPNRGLNTEAFF
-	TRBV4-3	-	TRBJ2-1	TGCGCCAGCAGCCAAGAGTTAGCGCTCACCGAGTTGTACAATGAGCAGTTCTTC	CASSQELALTELYNEQFF
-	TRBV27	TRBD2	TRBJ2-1	TGTGCCAGCAGTTCAATCAGCAGGACTGGGACTAGCGGGAGGGCCAACCTATACAATGAGCAGTTCTTC	CASSSISRTGTSGRANLYNEQFF
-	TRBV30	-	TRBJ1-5	TGTGCCTGGACCCTGGTGGGGGGGAGAAATCAGCCCCAGCATTTT	CAWTLVGGRNQPQHF
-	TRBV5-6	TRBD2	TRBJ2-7	TGTGCCAGCAGCCAAAGCGGGGCCTCCTACGAGCAGTACTTC	CASSQSGASYEQYF
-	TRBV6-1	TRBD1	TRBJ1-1	TGTGCCAGCAGTAACCCGACAGGGAAGAACACTGAAGCTTTCTTT	CASSNPTGKNTEAFF
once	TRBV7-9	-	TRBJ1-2	TGTGCCAGCAGCTTAGGTTCAGGGCTGAAGGGGTTGTATGGCTACACCTTC	CASSLGSGLKGLYGYTF
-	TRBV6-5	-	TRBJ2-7	TGTGCCAGCAGACCCCGGGGGATTTCCTACGAGCAGTACTTC	CASRPRGISYEQYF
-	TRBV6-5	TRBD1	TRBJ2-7	TGTGCCAGCAGTGACAGGGTTACCTACGAGCAGTACTTC	CASSDRVTYEQYF
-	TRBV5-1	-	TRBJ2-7	TGCGCCAGCAGCTTGGGTCAGGCTATAACCTACGAGCAGTACTTC	CASSLGQAITYEQYF
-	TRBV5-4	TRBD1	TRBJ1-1	TGTGCCAGCAGCTTTGTTTTGAGGGGGCGCACTGAAGCTTTCTTT	CASSFVLRGRTEAFF
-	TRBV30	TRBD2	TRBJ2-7	TGTGCCTGGGTAGCGGGAGACTACGAGCAGTACTTC	CAWVAGDYEQYF
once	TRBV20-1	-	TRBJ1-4	TGCAGTGCACTAGGGGAAAAACTGTTTTTT	CSALGEKLFF
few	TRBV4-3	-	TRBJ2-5	TGCGCCAGCAGCCAAGATCGAGCAGGAGGGGAGACCCAGTACTTC	CASSQDRAGGETQYF
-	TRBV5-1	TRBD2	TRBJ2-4	TGCGCCAGCAGCTCTCTAGCGGGGAACCCTATGGACATTCAGTACTTC	CASSSLAGNPMDIQYF
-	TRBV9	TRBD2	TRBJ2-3	TGTGCCAGCAGCGCCGGCGGGAGGGTGGGAGATACGCAGTATTTT	CASSAGGRVGDTQYF